The 9 T cell receptor beta chains below all came from one sample that was sequenced in a study of T cell changes during pregnancy in multiple sclerosis. The data were produced by immunoSEQ multiplex PCR, yet TCRdb's version contains in-frame clones alone and is incomplete. The data hold roughly 52,000 clones, with around 90% observed a single time. The specimen was CD4+ T cells from peripheral blood mononuclear cells, collected in the first trimester of pregnancy. The receptors were gathered from a female donor with multiple sclerosis, enrolled in a pregnancy study.

The gene calls are TRBV7-8 and TRBJ1-5; no firm D call. The ends were cut back, 5 bases at V and 3 bases at J, with 17 bases in the middle. The CDR3 has 16 amino acids. Germline CDR1 SGHVS, CDR2 FQNEAQ. The CDR3 here is CASSARGALNNQPQHF. For the CDR3, the DNA is TGTGCCAGCAGCGCCAGAGGCGCTCTCAACAATCAGCCCCAGCATTTT.

The V and J genes are TRBV6-5 and TRBJ2-7; D possibly corresponds to TRBD2 (7 bases). Germline CDR1 MNHEY, CDR2 SVGAGI. The CDR3 runs to 13 residues. The ends were cut back, 5 bases at V and 7 bases at J, with 15 bases in the middle. The CDR3 nucleotides read TGTGCCAGCAGTGCAGGGGTGGGAGGGGAGCAGTACTTC. Translated, it gives CASSAGVGGEQYF.

This rearrangement joins TRBV30 to TRBJ1-2; 9 bases align to TRBD1. Germline V gene lookup returns CDR1 GTSNPN and CDR2 SVGIG (reference sequence). The CDR3 loop spans 16 amino acids. V shed 3 bases, J shed 3 bases, and the junction held 11 bases outside the gene matches. This CDR3 is CAWSGNKGQGYYGYTF. The DNA for the CDR3 is TGTGCCTGGAGCGGTAATAAGGGACAGGGTTACTATGGCTACACCTTC.

V gene TRBV18 combines with J gene TRBJ2-3, with D uncertain. CDR3 length: 15 amino acids. The V gene's germline CDR1 is KGHSH and CDR2 LQKENI. Trimming removed 4 bases from V and 2 bases from J, with 13 bases in between. This CDR3 reads CASSLSSSLTDTQYF. The CDR3 nucleotides are TGTGCCAGCTCACTTTCGTCCTCTCTCACAGATACGCAGTATTTT.

This clone appeared a few times. The genes are TRBV27 and TRBJ1-3, with D perhaps matching TRBD1 (5 bases). The CDR3 consists of 18 residues. CDR1 and CDR2 from the germline V gene are MNHEY and SMNVEV (reference sequence). The V end lost 3 bases, the J end lost 0 bases, and 18 bases lay between the germline ends. The CDR3, as DNA: TGTGCCAGCAGTTTTTGGTCCCATAGCGGGGCCTCTGGAAACACCATATATTTT. This encodes CASSFWSHSGASGNTIYF.

V gene TRBV7-6 combines with J gene TRBJ2-3, with 10 bases lining up with TRBD2. The CDR3 sequence is 15 residues long. Per germline, CDR1 SGHVS and CDR2 FNYEAQ. Trimming at V came to 4 bases and at J to 4 bases, leaving 5 bases not matched to a gene. As DNA, the CDR3 is TGTGCCAGCAGCTACAGCGGGGGGGCCGCAGATACGCAGTATTTT. It is translated as CASSYSGGAADTQYF.

As for this clone: An end of the junction does not agree with germline; a read error may underlie this. This sequence joins TRBV19 and TRBJ2-3, with 7 bases fitting TRBD2. The CDR3 is 14 residues long. Germline-derived CDR1 and CDR2 are LNHDA and SQIVND (reference sequence). The CDR3 DNA follows: TGTGCCAGTAGTTTGTCAGCCGGGACTACAAATGTGGATTTT. Translation gives CASSLSAGTTNVDF. The variable domain in full, completed from reference TRBV19 and TRBJ2-3, reads DGGITQSPKYLFRKEGQNVTLSCEQNLNHDAMYWYRQDPGQGLRLIYYSQIVNDFQKGDIAEGYSVSREKKESFPLTVTSAQKNPTAFYLCASSLSAGTTNVDFGPGTRLTVL.

The V gene is TRBV11-3, the J gene TRBJ2-1, with 8 nucleotides matching TRBD1. Germline V gene data show CDR1 as SGHNT and CDR2 as YENEEA. Germline trimming cut 3 bases from V and 0 bases from J; bases unmatched to any gene: 1. This CDR3 comprises 15 residues. This CDR3 reads CASSFRGLSYNEQFF. The CDR3, as DNA: TGTGCCAGCAGCTTCAGGGGGCTCTCCTACAATGAGCAGTTCTTC.

The chain employs TRBV5-1 and TRBJ1-2; D gene unclear. The CDR3 runs 12 residues. The germline V and J ends were trimmed by 0 bases and 5 bases, with 5 bases remaining between them. Germline V gives CDR1 SGHRS, CDR2 YFSETQ. In DNA form, the CDR3 reads TGCGCCAGCAGCTTGGGGGAGTATGGCTACACCTTC. Translation gives CASSLGEYGYTF.